This is a list of T cell receptor beta chains from one sample in a study of beta chain features in type 1 diabetes. Profiling relied on immunoSEQ multiplex PCR, and the TCRdb table lists in-frame clones only, not all of them. The data show hundreds of thousands of clones, with 11% seen just once and about 0.015% held by the top ten. The specimen was naive CD4+ T cells from blood. Source of these receptors: a woman in her twenties or thirties in good health. CDR3s include the opening cysteine and the closing phenylalanine or tryptophan. The D gene is left open where the match is weak. A row's size may be missing; if present it is once, few, many or a size class.

size: .
D: TRBD2
V: TRBV6-1
J: TRBJ2-7
DNA: TGTGCCAGCAGTGGTACTAGCGGGAGCTCCTACGAGCAGTACTTC
CDR3: CASSGTSGSSYEQYF

size: few
D: .
V: TRBV11-3
J: TRBJ2-2
DNA: TGTGCCAGCAGCCGGGGATTCGTTAGGAACACCGGGGAGCTGTTTTTT
CDR3: CASSRGFVRNTGELFF

size: .
D: TRBD1
V: TRBV6-1
J: TRBJ1-1
DNA: TGTGCCAGCAGGACAGGGTCTTGGACTGAAGCTTTCTTT
CDR3: CASRTGSWTEAFF

size: .
D: TRBD1
V: TRBV19
J: TRBJ2-7
DNA: TGTGCCAGTAAGGACCGGGACAGGGGTTCCTACGAGCAGTACTTC
CDR3: CASKDRDRGSYEQYF

size: few
D: .
V: TRBV15
J: TRBJ2-3
DNA: TGTGCCACCTGGGCAGGACAACGGATAGATACGCAGTATTTT
CDR3: CATWAGQRIDTQYF

size: .
D: .
V: TRBV18
J: TRBJ1-4
DNA: TGTGCCAGCTCACCGAGGGGAGGCGGTGAAAAACTGTTTTTT
CDR3: CASSPRGGGEKLFF

size: .
D: .
V: TRBV21-1
J: TRBJ1-2
DNA: TGTGCCAGCAGCGGACGGACAGGGAGTTGCTATGGCTACACCTTC
CDR3: CASSGRTGSCYGYTF

size: .
D: .
V: TRBV11-2
J: TRBJ2-7
DNA: TGTGCCAGCAGCTTAAGTTTAGCGGCCTACGAGCAGTACTTC
CDR3: CASSLSLAAYEQYF

size: once
D: .
V: TRBV5-1
J: TRBJ2-1
DNA: TGCGCCAGCAGCGTTCAGGGGAACAATGAGCAGTTCTTC
CDR3: CASSVQGNNEQFF

size: few
D: TRBD2
V: TRBV6-5
J: TRBJ2-7
DNA: TGTGCCAGCAGTTCCGGGACTAGCGGCTACGAGCAGTACTTC
CDR3: CASSSGTSGYEQYF

size: .
D: TRBD2
V: TRBV18
J: TRBJ2-7
DNA: TGTGCCAGCTCACCAGGGGCGGGGGGCTACGAGCAGTACTTC
CDR3: CASSPGAGGYEQYF

size: .
D: .
V: TRBV18
J: TRBJ2-6
DNA: TGTGCCAGCTCACCATTTACACCTAGCTCTGGGGCCAACGTCCTGACTTTC
CDR3: CASSPFTPSSGANVLTF

size: many
D: .
V: TRBV19
J: TRBJ2-1
DNA: TGTGCCAGTCTGTCCAGGGACTACAATGAGCAGTTCTTC
CDR3: CASLSRDYNEQFF

size: few
D: .
V: TRBV15
J: TRBJ2-5
DNA: TGTGCCACCAGCAGAGACAGGGGTGAATCGGAGACCCAGTACTTC
CDR3: CATSRDRGESETQYF

size: few
D: TRBD2
V: TRBV11-2
J: TRBJ2-7
DNA: TGTGCCAGCAGCTTTGAGCGGGGTGGCTACGAGCAGTACTTC
CDR3: CASSFERGGYEQYF

size: few
D: TRBD1
V: TRBV7-8
J: TRBJ2-5
DNA: TGTGCCAGCAGCCCCGAACGACAGGGGGCCAAGACCCAGTACTTC
CDR3: CASSPERQGAKTQYF

size: .
D: TRBD1
V: TRBV7-8
J: TRBJ2-3
DNA: TGTGCCAGCAGCTTAGTGGGGCAGGGGGCGAGAGATACGCAGTATTTT
CDR3: CASSLVGQGARDTQYF

size: few
D: TRBD1
V: TRBV18
J: TRBJ1-1
DNA: TGTGCCAGCTCACAACCGGGACAGGGGGTGAATGCTTTCTTT
CDR3: CASSQPGQGVNAFF

size: .
D: .
V: TRBV18
J: TRBJ2-1
DNA: TGTGCCAGCTCACCACCGGGAGGAGGCTCCTACAATGAGCAGTTCTTC
CDR3: CASSPPGGGSYNEQFF

size: .
D: .
V: TRBV4-2
J: TRBJ2-6
DNA: TGTGCCAGCAGAGACAGGTCTGGGGCCAACGTCCTGACTTTC
CDR3: CASRDRSGANVLTF

size: few
D: .
V: TRBV18
J: TRBJ2-5
DNA: TGTGCCAGCTCACCACCCTTAATCGGGGAGACCCAGTACTTC
CDR3: CASSPPLIGETQYF

size: .
D: TRBD2
V: TRBV6-1
J: TRBJ2-5
DNA: TGTGCCGGAGCGGGAGGGGCGCCCGAGACCCAGTACTTC
CDR3: CAGAGGAPETQYF

size: .
D: TRBD1
V: TRBV15
J: TRBJ2-3
DNA: TGTGCCACCAGCAGGCCCGGGACAGGGGTGGCAGATACGCAGTATTTT
CDR3: CATSRPGTGVADTQYF

size: few
D: TRBD1
V: TRBV28
J: TRBJ2-5
DNA: TGTGCCAGCAGTCCTAGACAGGGTCTGGAGACCCAGTACTTC
CDR3: CASSPRQGLETQYF

size: few
D: .
V: TRBV6-5
J: TRBJ2-1
DNA: TGTGCCAGCAGTTACCGAACTAACTACAATGAGCAGTTCTTC
CDR3: CASSYRTNYNEQFF